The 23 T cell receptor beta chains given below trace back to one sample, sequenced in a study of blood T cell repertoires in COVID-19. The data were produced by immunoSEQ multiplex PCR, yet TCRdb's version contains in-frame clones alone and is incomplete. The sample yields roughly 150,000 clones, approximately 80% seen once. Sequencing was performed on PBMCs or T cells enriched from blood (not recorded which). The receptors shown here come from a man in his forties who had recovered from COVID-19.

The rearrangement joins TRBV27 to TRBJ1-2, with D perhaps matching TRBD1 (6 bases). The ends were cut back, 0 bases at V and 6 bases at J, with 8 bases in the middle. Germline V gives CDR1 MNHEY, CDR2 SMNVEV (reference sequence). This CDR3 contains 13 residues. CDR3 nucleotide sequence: TGTGCCAGCAGTTTATCACAGGGAAATGGCTACACCTTC. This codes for CASSLSQGNGYTF.

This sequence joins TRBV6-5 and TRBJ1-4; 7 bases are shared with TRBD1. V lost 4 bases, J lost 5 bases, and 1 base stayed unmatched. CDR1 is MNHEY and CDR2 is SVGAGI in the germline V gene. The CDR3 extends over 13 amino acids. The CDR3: CASSSDRNEKLFF. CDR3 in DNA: TGTGCCAGCAGTTCGGACAGGAATGAAAAACTGTTTTTT.

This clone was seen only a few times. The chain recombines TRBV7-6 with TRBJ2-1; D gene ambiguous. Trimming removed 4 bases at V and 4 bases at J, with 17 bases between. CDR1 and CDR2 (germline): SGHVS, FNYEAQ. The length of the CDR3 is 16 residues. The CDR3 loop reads CASSSASGSGYNEQFF. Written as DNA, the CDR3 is TGTGCCAGCAGCTCGGCTTCCGGTTCGGGTTACAATGAGCAGTTCTTC.

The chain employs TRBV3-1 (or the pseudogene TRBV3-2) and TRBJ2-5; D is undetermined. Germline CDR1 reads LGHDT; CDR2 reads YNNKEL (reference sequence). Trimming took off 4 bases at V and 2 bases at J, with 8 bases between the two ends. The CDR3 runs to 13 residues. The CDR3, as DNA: TGTGCCAGCAGCCTTAGAGAACAAGAGACCCAGTACTTC. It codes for CASSLREQETQYF.

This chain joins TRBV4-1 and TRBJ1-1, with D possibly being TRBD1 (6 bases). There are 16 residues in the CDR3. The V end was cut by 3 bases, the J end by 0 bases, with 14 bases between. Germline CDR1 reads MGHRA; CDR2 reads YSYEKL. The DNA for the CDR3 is TGCGCCAGCAGCCATGACTCGGACAGCCTGAACACTGAAGCTTTCTTT. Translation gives CASSHDSDSLNTEAFF.

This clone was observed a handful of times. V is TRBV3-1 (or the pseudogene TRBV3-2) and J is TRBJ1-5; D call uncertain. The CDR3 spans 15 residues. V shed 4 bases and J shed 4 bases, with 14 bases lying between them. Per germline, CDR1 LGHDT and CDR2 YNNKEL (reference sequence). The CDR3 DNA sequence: TGTGCCAGCAGCCCCAACCGCCAGGAAAATCAGCCCCAGCATTTT. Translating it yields CASSPNRQENQPQHF.

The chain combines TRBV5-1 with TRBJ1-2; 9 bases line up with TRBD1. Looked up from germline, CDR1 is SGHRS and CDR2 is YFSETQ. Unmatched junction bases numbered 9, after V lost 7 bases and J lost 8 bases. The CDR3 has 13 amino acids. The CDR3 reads CASSTRTGEGYTF. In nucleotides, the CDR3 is TGCGCCAGCTCGACCCGGACAGGGGAGGGCTACACCTTC.

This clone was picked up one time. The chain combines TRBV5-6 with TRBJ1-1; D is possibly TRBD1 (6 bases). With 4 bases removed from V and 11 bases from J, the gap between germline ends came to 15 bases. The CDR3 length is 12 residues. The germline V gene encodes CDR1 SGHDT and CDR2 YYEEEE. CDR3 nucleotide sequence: TGTGCCAGCAGCCGTACAGGGAAAGAGGCTTTCTTT. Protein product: CASSRTGKEAFF.

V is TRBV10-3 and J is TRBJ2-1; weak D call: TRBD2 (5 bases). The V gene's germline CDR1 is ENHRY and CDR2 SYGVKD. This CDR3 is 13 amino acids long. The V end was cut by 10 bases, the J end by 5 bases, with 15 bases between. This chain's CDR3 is CATTSDGDNEQFF. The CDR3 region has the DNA TGTGCCACAACTTCGGACGGGGACAATGAGCAGTTCTTC.

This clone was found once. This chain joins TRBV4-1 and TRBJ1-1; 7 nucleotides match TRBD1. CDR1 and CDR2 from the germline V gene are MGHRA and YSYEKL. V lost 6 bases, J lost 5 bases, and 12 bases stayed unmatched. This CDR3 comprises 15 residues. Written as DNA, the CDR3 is TGCGCCAGCAGAGTACTAGGACAGGTTAAGACTGAAGCTTTCTTT. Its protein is CASRVLGQVKTEAFF.

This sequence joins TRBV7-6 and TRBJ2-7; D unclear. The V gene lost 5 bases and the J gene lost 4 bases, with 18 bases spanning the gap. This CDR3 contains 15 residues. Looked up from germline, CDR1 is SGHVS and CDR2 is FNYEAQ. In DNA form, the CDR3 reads TGTGCCAGCAGCCCAGACGGTATGACTCTTTACGAGCAGTACTTC. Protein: CASSPDGMTLYEQYF.

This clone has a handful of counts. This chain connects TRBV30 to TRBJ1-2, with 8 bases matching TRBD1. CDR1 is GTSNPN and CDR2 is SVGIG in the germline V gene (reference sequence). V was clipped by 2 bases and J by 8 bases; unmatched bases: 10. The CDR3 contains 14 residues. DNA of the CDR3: TGTGCCTGGAGTCAATTCGGGACAGGCACGGGCTACACCTTC. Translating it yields CAWSQFGTGTGYTF.

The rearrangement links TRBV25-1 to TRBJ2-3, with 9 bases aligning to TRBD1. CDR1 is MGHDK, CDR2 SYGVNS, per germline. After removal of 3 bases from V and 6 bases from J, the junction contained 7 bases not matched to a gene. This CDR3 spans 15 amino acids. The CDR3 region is CASSDQQGAGDTQYF. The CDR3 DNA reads TGTGCCAGCAGTGATCAACAGGGGGCAGGGGATACGCAGTATTTT.

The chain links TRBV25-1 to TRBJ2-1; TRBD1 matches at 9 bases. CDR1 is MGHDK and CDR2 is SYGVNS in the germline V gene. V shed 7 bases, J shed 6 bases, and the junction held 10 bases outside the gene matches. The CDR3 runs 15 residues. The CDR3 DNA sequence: TGTGCCAGCAACGGTATAGGGACAGGGATCAATGAGCAGTTCTTC. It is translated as CASNGIGTGINEQFF.

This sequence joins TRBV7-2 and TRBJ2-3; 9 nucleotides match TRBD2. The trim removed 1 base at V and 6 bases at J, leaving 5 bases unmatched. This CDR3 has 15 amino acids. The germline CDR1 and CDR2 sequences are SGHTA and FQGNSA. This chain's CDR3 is CASSLVAGGPDTQYF. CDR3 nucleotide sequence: TGTGCCAGCAGCTTAGTGGCGGGGGGGCCTGATACGCAGTATTTT.

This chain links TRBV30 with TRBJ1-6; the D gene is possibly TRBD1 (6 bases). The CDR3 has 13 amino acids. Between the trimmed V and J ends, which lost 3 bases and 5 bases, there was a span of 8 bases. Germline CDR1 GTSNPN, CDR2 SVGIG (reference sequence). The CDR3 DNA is TGTGCCTGGAGCCGACAGGATAATTCACCCCTCCACTTT. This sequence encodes CAWSRQDNSPLHF.

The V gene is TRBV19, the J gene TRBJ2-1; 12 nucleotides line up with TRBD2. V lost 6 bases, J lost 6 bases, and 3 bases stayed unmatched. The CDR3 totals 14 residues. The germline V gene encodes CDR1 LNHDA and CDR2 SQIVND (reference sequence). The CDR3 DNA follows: TGTGCCAGTAGCACTAGCGGGGGGACCAATGAGCAGTTCTTC. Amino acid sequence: CASSTSGGTNEQFF.

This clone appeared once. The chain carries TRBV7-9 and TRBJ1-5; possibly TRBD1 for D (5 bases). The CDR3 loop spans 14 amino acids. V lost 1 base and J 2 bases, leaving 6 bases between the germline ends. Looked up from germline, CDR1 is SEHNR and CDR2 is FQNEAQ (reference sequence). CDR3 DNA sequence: TGTGCCAGCAGCTTAGGGGGGGGCAATCAGCCCCAGCATTTT. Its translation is CASSLGGGNQPQHF.

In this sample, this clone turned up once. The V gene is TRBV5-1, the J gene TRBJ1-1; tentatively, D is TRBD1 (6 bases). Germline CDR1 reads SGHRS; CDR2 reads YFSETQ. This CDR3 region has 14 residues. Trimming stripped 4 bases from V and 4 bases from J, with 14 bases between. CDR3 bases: TGCGCCAGCAGCGGGACACAAGGGGGCACTGAAGCTTTCTTT. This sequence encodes CASSGTQGGTEAFF.

Written as DNA, the CDR3 is TGTGCCAGCAGCTGGGGGACAGGGAACACCGGGGAGCTGTTTTTT. Translation: CASSWGTGNTGELFF. V usage is TRBV6-5 and J usage is TRBJ2-2; 8 nucleotides line up with TRBD1. This CDR3 has 15 residues. V lost 6 bases and J lost 1; bases outside the gene matches: 4. The germline CDR1 and CDR2 sequences are MNHEY and SVGAGI.

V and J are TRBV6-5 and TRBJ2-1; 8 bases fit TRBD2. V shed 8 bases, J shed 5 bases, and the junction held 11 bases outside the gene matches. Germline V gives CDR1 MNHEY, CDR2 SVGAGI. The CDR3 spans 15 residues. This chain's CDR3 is CASSRGGAIHNEQFF. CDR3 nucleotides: TGTGCCAGCTCCCGGGGGGGGGCGATCCACAATGAGCAGTTCTTC.

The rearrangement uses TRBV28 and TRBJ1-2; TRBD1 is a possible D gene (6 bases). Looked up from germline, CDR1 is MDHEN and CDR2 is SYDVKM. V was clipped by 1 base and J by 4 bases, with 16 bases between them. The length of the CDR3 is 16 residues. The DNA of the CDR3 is TGTGCCAGCAGTTTATTTGCAGGATCACAGGGCTATGGCTACACCTTC. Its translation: CASSLFAGSQGYGYTF.

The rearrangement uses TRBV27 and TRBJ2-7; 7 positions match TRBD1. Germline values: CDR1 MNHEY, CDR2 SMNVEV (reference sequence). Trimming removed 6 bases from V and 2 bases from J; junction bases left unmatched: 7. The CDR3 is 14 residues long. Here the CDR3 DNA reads TGTGCCAGCAGCACCACAGGGGCGACCTACGAGCAGTACGTC. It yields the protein CASSTTGATYEQYV.